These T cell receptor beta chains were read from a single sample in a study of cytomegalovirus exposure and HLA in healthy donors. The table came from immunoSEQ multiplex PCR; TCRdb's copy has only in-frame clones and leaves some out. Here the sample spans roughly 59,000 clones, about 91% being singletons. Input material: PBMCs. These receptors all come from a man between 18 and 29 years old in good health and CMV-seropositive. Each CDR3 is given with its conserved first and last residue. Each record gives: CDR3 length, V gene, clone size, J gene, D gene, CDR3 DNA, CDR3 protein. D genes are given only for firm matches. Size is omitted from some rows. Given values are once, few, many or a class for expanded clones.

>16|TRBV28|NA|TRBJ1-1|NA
TGTGCCAGCACACAGGTACCCAGTTTAATGAACACTGAAGCTTTCTTT
CASTQVPSLMNTEAFF
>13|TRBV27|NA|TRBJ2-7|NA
TGTGCCAGGCCTGGGGACTTGATCTACGAGCAGTACTTC
CARPGDLIYEQYF
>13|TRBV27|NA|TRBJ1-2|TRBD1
TGTGCCAGCAGTCTTGACAGGGGTCGGGGCTACACCTTC
CASSLDRGRGYTF
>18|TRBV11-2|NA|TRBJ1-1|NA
TGTGCCAGCAGCTTAGATCTTCGGCTGGGAAGAGGGAACCCTGAAGCTTTCTTT
CASSLDLRLGRGNPEAFF
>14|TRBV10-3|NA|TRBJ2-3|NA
TGTGCCATCAGGGACTCATCCCCCACAGATACGCAGTATTTT
CAIRDSSPTDTQYF
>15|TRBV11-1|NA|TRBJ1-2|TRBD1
TGTGCCAGCAGCTCCAGGACAGGCACAAACTATGGCTACACCTTC
CASSSRTGTNYGYTF
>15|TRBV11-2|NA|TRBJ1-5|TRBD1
TGTGCCAGCAGCCCACAGACAGGGCCGGGGCAGCCCCAGCATTTT
CASSPQTGPGQPQHF
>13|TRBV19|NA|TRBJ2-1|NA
TGTGCCAGTACTGATCTCCCGGGGAATGAGCAGTTCTTC
CASTDLPGNEQFF
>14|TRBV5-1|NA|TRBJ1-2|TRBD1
TGCGCCAGCAGCTTGGAGGGACAGGGGTTCGGCTACACCTTC
CASSLEGQGFGYTF
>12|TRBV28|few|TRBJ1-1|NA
TGTGCCAGCAGCCTCGAACAGGGTGGGGCTTTCTTT
CASSLEQGGAFF
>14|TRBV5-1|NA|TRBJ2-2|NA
TGCGCCAGCAGCGACGGACAGACAGGCGGGGAGCTGTTTTTT
CASSDGQTGGELFF
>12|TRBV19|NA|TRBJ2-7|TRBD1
TGTGCCAGTGGGGACAGTCCCTACGAGCAGTACTTC
CASGDSPYEQYF
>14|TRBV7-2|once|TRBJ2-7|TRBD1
TGTGCCAGCAGCCCAGACAGGGGAGGCTACGAGCAGTACTTC
CASSPDRGGYEQYF